This passage covers 29 T cell receptor beta chains from one sample sequenced in a study of memory CD4+ T cells and cytomegalovirus serostatus. Method: immunoSEQ multiplex PCR; TCRdb's copy keeps in-frame clones and lacks some. This table has 85,000 to 100,000 clones, roughly 80% appearing once. The sort gate was single viable CD3+CD4+CD8-CD45RO+ cells for memory CD4+ T cells. Sequenced sample: memory CD4+ T cells from blood. These receptor sequences come from an adult in good health and CMV-seropositive.

The chain carries TRBV4-3 and TRBJ2-3, with 7 bases fitting TRBD2. The ends lost 4 bases at V and 2 bases at J; junction bases unmatched: 3. The length of the CDR3 is 14 residues. Germline CDR1 LGHNA, CDR2 YSLEER. The CDR3 here is CASSRLAYTDTQYF. CDR3 DNA sequence: TGCGCCAGCAGCCGACTAGCCTACACAGATACGCAGTATTTT.

This clone was recorded only once. This chain uses TRBV28 with TRBJ2-1, with 7 positions matching TRBD1. This CDR3 comprises 16 residues. Germline V CDR1 and CDR2: MDHEN, SYDVKM. V shed 6 bases, J shed 0 bases, and the junction held 8 bases outside the gene matches. The CDR3 loop reads CASSLGGSSSYNEQFF. CDR3 bases: TGTGCCAGCAGCCTAGGGGGCTCCAGCTCCTACAATGAGCAGTTCTTC.

The gene calls are TRBV18 and TRBJ2-3; D remains unclear. This CDR3 is built from 13 residues. V was shortened by 6 bases and J by 0 bases, with 7 bases between the two germline ends. Germline V gene sequence: CDR1 KGHSH, CDR2 LQKENI. CDR3 DNA sequence: TGTGCCAGCTCCCCCCCTAGCACAGATACGCAGTATTTT. It yields the protein CASSPPSTDTQYF.

This clone was counted only a few times. This chain uses TRBV30 with TRBJ2-2; D ambiguous. The germline gives CDR1 GTSNPN, CDR2 SVGIG (reference sequence). The CDR3 is made up of 13 amino acids. Trimming took off 0 bases at V and 3 bases at J, with 5 bases between the two ends. The CDR3 nucleotides read TGTGCCTGGAGTGTAGTGGACACCGGGGAGCTGTTTTTT. Amino acid sequence: CAWSVVDTGELFF. The variable domain in full, completed from reference TRBV30 and TRBJ2-2, reads SQTIHQWPATLVQPVGSPLSLECTVEGTSNPNLYWYRQAAGRGLQLLFYSVGIGQISSEVPQNLSASRPQDRQFILSSKKLLLSDSGFYLCAWSVVDTGELFFGEGSRLTVL.

This chain joins TRBV6-5 and TRBJ2-7; D unclear. Trimming stripped 3 bases from V and 3 bases from J, with 12 bases between. There are 14 residues in the CDR3. The germline V gene has CDR1 MNHEY and CDR2 SVGAGI. This chain's CDR3 is CASSYTPDGYEQYF. The CDR3 DNA is TGTGCCAGCAGTTATACCCCGGACGGCTACGAGCAGTACTTC.

The chain is built from TRBV5-1 and TRBJ1-4, with D unclear. Trimming left V 3 bases short and J 4 bases short, with 19 bases between. Germline V CDR1 and CDR2: SGHRS, YFSETQ. The CDR3 covers 17 residues. CDR3 in DNA: TGCGCCAGCAGCTCCCGGGGAGGGAGCTTTAATAATGAAAAACTGTTTTTT. Amino acids: CASSSRGGSFNNEKLFF.

This clone was detected only a few times. The V gene is TRBV4-3, the J gene TRBJ2-3; D uncertain. The CDR3 spans 14 residues. V was clipped by 0 bases and J by 7 bases, with 11 bases between them. Germline CDR1 and CDR2: LGHNA and YSLEER. This CDR3 reads CASSQDRGPYTQYF. Written as DNA, the CDR3 is TGCGCCAGCAGCCAAGATCGTGGACCGTATACGCAGTATTTT.

The table lists this clone with a few counts. The rearrangement uses TRBV5-1 and TRBJ2-1; D unclear. Germline values: CDR1 SGHRS, CDR2 YFSETQ. The V end lost 2 bases, the J end lost 0 bases, and 6 bases lay between the germline ends. The CDR3 length is 14 residues. CDR3 region: CASSLQSSYNEQFF. The CDR3 region has the DNA TGCGCCAGCAGCTTACAGAGCTCCTACAATGAGCAGTTCTTC.

V usage is TRBV28 and J usage is TRBJ2-7, with D possibly matching TRBD2 (5 bases). The CDR3 covers 15 residues. The germline V and J ends were trimmed by 4 bases and 0 bases, with 13 bases remaining between them. The germline gives CDR1 MDHEN, CDR2 SYDVKM. The CDR3 nucleotides read TGTGCCAGCAGTTCAGCTAGCTTCATCTCCTACGAGCAGTACTTC. Encoded protein: CASSSASFISYEQYF.

This clone has just one count. The chain couples TRBV19 to TRBJ2-4; D may be TRBD1 (6 bases). CDR1 and CDR2 from the germline V gene are LNHDA and SQIVND (reference sequence). The CDR3 sequence is 14 residues long. Deletions cut 3 bases from V and 8 bases from J, with 14 bases between. The CDR3 bases are TGTGCCAGTAGTATCGGGCAGGGGAGCGACATTCAGTACTTC. Amino acids: CASSIGQGSDIQYF.

This clone was seen a single time. The chain carries TRBV6-5 and TRBJ2-7, with a possible D match to TRBD2 (5 bases). The germline gives CDR1 MNHEY, CDR2 SVGAGI. Between the trimmed V and J ends, which lost 5 bases and 4 bases, there was a span of 9 bases. The CDR3 runs 12 residues. The CDR3 loop is CASSPGGYEQYF. DNA for the CDR3: TGTGCCAGCAGTCCCGGAGGTTACGAGCAGTACTTC.

The chain has TRBV28 and TRBJ1-1; D not certain. Trimming cost V 4 bases and J 6 bases, with 12 bases left between them. The CDR3 totals 13 residues. In germline, CDR1 is MDHEN, CDR2 SYDVKM. The CDR3, as DNA: TGTGCCAGCAGTTCCGTGACGTTCTCTGAAGCTTTCTTT. It translates to CASSSVTFSEAFF.

This clone has just one count. V is TRBV30 and J is TRBJ1-3; tentatively, D is TRBD1 (6 bases). Germline CDR1 GTSNPN, CDR2 SVGIG (reference sequence). Between the trimmed V and J ends, which lost 0 bases and 9 bases, there was a span of 15 bases. This CDR3 has 14 residues. This chain's CDR3 is CAWSVFRGGSTIYF. CDR3 nucleotides: TGTGCCTGGAGTGTATTCAGGGGCGGGAGCACCATATATTTT. Full variable domain (remainder filled in from reference TRBV30 and TRBJ1-3): SQTIHQWPATLVQPVGSPLSLECTVEGTSNPNLYWYRQAAGRGLQLLFYSVGIGQISSEVPQNLSASRPQDRQFILSSKKLLLSDSGFYLCAWSVFRGGSTIYFGEGSWLTVV.

CDR3 sequence: CASSLTGVERGYGYTF. The DNA for the CDR3 is TGCGCCAGCAGCCTGACAGGGGTTGAAAGAGGCTATGGCTACACCTTC. The chain uses TRBV5-1 and TRBJ1-2; 8 bases fit TRBD1. The junction had 12 bases not matched to a gene; V was cut back by 4 bases and J by 4 bases. The CDR3 runs to 16 residues. Germline V CDR1 and CDR2: SGHRS, YFSETQ.

This chain uses TRBV28 with TRBJ1-5; weak D call: TRBD1 (5 bases). Germline CDR1 reads MDHEN; CDR2 reads SYDVKM. CDR3 length: 12 amino acids. V was trimmed by 4 bases and J by 9 bases, leaving 10 bases between them. CDR3: CASSSGLLPQHF. CDR3 coding DNA: TGTGCCAGCAGTTCGGGACTTTTGCCCCAGCATTTT.

The CDR3 DNA follows: TGTGCCAGCTCAGAAGGACAGCAAGAGACCCAGTACTTC. Translated, it gives CASSEGQQETQYF. This chain links TRBV18 with TRBJ2-5; possible D gene TRBD1, 6 bases. Per the germline V gene, CDR1 is KGHSH and CDR2 is LQKENI. V lost 5 bases and J 2 bases, leaving 9 bases between the germline ends. This CDR3 region has 13 residues.

This clone was detected only once. The rearrangement links TRBV6-1 to TRBJ2-1; the match to TRBD2 covers 12 bases. Losses at the gene ends were 2 bases for V and 1 base for J; bases not matched to a gene: 3. The CDR3 is 17 amino acids. Germline-derived CDR1 and CDR2 are MNHNS and SASEGT. The CDR3 sequence: CASSELTSGRSYNEQFF. In DNA, the CDR3 is TGTGCCAGCAGTGAATTAACTAGCGGGAGGTCCTACAATGAGCAGTTCTTC.

The chain is built from TRBV7-2 and TRBJ2-5; TRBD1 is a possible D gene (5 bases). Germline-derived CDR1 and CDR2 are SGHTA and FQGNSA. The CDR3 spans 14 residues. Trimming stripped 5 bases from V and 2 bases from J, with 12 bases between. The CDR3 coding sequence is TGTGCCAGCAGCGCCCGGGCAGGGCAAGAGACCCAGTACTTC. It translates to CASSARAGQETQYF.

A single count supports this clone. This chain joins TRBV14 and TRBJ2-7; no firm D call. Deletions cut 5 bases from V and 4 bases from J, with 6 bases between. The CDR3 spans 11 residues. Germline lookup yields CDR1 SGHDN and CDR2 FVKESK. The CDR3 spells CASSARYEQYF. The CDR3 DNA reads as TGTGCCAGCAGCGCCCGATACGAGCAGTACTTC.

The chain couples TRBV7-3 to TRBJ2-5; maybe TRBD1 (6 bases). The CDR3 has 13 residues. Trimming took off 5 bases at V and 8 bases at J, with 15 bases between the two ends. Germline assignment: CDR1 SGHTA and CDR2 FQGTGA. For the CDR3, the DNA is TGTGCCAGCAGCGCAGGACAGTCCGAAACCCAGTACTTC. The encoded protein is CASSAGQSETQYF.

The chain carries TRBV5-1 and TRBJ2-7; 7 bases align to TRBD1. V dropped 1 base and J dropped 3; count of bases not matched to a gene: 4. CDR3 length equals 14 residues. Germline CDR1 is SGHRS and CDR2 is YFSETQ. CDR3 region: CASSLTGADYEQYF. The CDR3 DNA sequence: TGCGCCAGCAGCTTGACAGGGGCAGACTACGAGCAGTACTTC.

Remarks on this clone: Sequence at one end of the junction differs from germline and may be a read error. V usage is TRBV7-7 and J usage is TRBJ2-2; TRBD1 matches at 8 bases. The CDR3 consists of 14 residues. Germline V lookup: CDR1 SSHAT, CDR2 FNYEAQ (reference sequence). CDR3 nucleotide sequence: TGTGCTAGCAGCTTCCTACAGGGGGCCGGGGAGCTGTTTTTT. Amino acids: CASSFLQGAGELFF.

This sequence joins TRBV5-1 and TRBJ2-1; TRBD2 might be the D (6 bases). The germline gives CDR1 SGHRS, CDR2 YFSETQ. CDR3 size: 14 residues. The ends were cut back, 2 bases at V and 3 bases at J, with 9 bases in the middle. CDR3 sequence: CASSFSGNYNEQFF. The CDR3 nucleotides are TGCGCCAGCAGCTTTAGCGGAAACTACAATGAGCAGTTCTTC.

This chain uses TRBV5-6 with TRBJ1-5; unclear D gene. The germline V and J ends were trimmed by 4 bases and 6 bases, with 14 bases remaining between them. Germline V gene data show CDR1 as SGHDT and CDR2 as YYEEEE. The CDR3 extends over 14 amino acids. CDR3 sequence (DNA): TGTGCCAGCAGCATGTGGAGGGCCGGTCAGCCCCAGCATTTT. Protein product: CASSMWRAGQPQHF. The entire variable domain, with the rest obtained from reference TRBV5-6 and TRBJ1-5, is as follows: DAGVTQSPTHLIKTRGQQVTLRCSPKSGHDTVSWYQQALGQGPQFIFQYYEEEERQRGNFPDRFSGHQFPNYSSELNVNALLLGDSALYLCASSMWRAGQPQHFGDGTRLSIL.

Comment on this clone: Additional DNA sequences in this sample encode the identical CDR3. The V call is TRBV9, the J call TRBJ2-2; D perhaps matches TRBD2 (5 bases). CDR1 is SGDLS and CDR2 is YYNGEE in the germline V gene. Trimming left V 2 bases short and J 6 bases short, with 8 bases between. This CDR3 spans 13 amino acids. Written as DNA, the CDR3 is TGTGCCAGCAGCGTGGACTTCTCCGGGGAGCTGTTTTTT. This sequence encodes CASSVDFSGELFF.

Here the CDR3 DNA reads TGTGCCAGCAGCCAAGCCGGACTAGCCAAAAACATTCAGTACTTC. As protein: CASSQAGLAKNIQYF. The genes are TRBV14 and TRBJ2-4; tentatively, D is TRBD2 (5 bases). The germline V gene encodes CDR1 SGHDN and CDR2 FVKESK. The V end lost 1 base, the J end lost 0 bases, and 7 bases lay between the germline ends. The CDR3 is made up of 15 amino acids.

Note on this clone: The same CDR3 is also encoded by other DNA sequences in this sample. The gene calls are TRBV30 and TRBJ1-4; D remains unclear. The CDR3 length is 13 residues. V was pared by 2 bases and J by 8 bases, with 12 bases between. Germline loops: CDR1 GTSNPN, CDR2 SVGIG (reference sequence). CDR3 bases: TGTGCCTGGAGTCGAGGCACTCAAGAAAAACTGTTTTTT. Translation: CAWSRGTQEKLFF.

This clone was observed a single time. The V call is TRBV5-4, the J call TRBJ2-5; no reliable D call. The CDR3 consists of 14 residues. CDR1 is SGHNT, CDR2 YYREEE, per germline (reference sequence). V was cut by 1 base and J by 5 bases, with 12 bases left in between. In DNA form, the CDR3 reads TGTGCCAGCAGCTTGAAGTCCCCCGACGAGACCCAGTACTTC. It yields the protein CASSLKSPDETQYF.

The chain carries TRBV14 and TRBJ2-5; a weak D match, TRBD1 (6 bases). Germline V gene data show CDR1 as SGHDN and CDR2 as FVKESK. V lost 4 bases and J lost 3, with 12 bases in between. The CDR3 runs to 14 residues. The chain's CDR3 is CASSRSNREETQYF. CDR3 nucleotides: TGTGCCAGCAGCCGATCAAACAGGGAAGAGACCCAGTACTTC.